This TCR beta chain was identified during a study of T cells in Graves' hyperthyroidism and ophthalmopathy. Looked up from germline, CDR1 is SGHRS and CDR2 is YFSETQ. This CDR3 contains 16 residues. Between the trimmed V and J ends, which lost 0 bases and 0 bases, there was a span of 10 bases. This clonotype has only a few counts. Its antigen is still unknown. A lack of ophthalmopathy progression within 18 months defined stable Graves' hyperthyroidism. Exclusion of a patient resulted from uncontrolled infection, other autoimmune disease, pregnancy or lactation. What was amplified from RNA transcripts were TCR beta CDR3 regions. TCR CDR3 underwent first-round RT-PCR with the HTBI primer set. TCRdb ran MiXCR on the multiplex PCR reads and lists one entry per CDR3 protein. Of around 420,000 distinct CDR3 sequences in the sample, roughly an eighth were seen once. Overall study findings and caveats: Blood also carried most thyroid clonotypes expanded above 0.001.

Sample: blood. V and J are TRBV5-1 and TRBJ1-5; D unclear. The sequence was obtained from a woman aged 18-35 years with Graves' hyperthyroidism. CDR3 region: CASSLAARDSNQPQHF. The DNA for the CDR3 is TGCGCCAGCAGCTTGGCGGCCCGTGATAGCAATCAGCCCCAGCATTTT.